This TCR beta chain comes out of a study of early T cells in non-severe SARS-CoV-2 infection. Trimming took 7 bases from V and 7 from J; bases not matched to a gene: 8. The CDR3 is made up of 14 amino acids. CDR1 and CDR2 (germline): SEHNR, FQNEAQ (reference sequence). Each CDR3 protein is one row after TCRdb ran MiXCR on the 5' RACE reads. The sample records more than 45,000 distinct CDR3 sequences, less than 15% being singletons. The chain couples TRBV7-9 to TRBJ2-3; 10 bases agree with TRBD2. The sample comprised whole blood. The sequence was collected from an adult who was a healthcare worker with PCR-confirmed SARS-CoV-2 infection or an uninfected control (not recorded which). The CDR3 spells CASNPSGGANTQYF. The CDR3 nucleotides are TGTGCCAGCAACCCGAGCGGGGGGGCCAATACGCAGTATTTT.